This T cell receptor (beta chain) was observed in a study of identical twins. Unique molecular identifiers were present on cDNA, and template switching added a universal primer site. TCRdb fed the 5' RACE reads into MiXCR, producing one record per CDR3 protein. Here the sample spans 1.5 million to 2 million distinct CDR3 sequences, about 31% being singletons. Study results and caveats: Monozygotic twin pairs showed more out-of-frame TCR alpha sharing than models estimated. Insertions were reduced in abundant cord blood beta clonotypes but not in memory repertoires.

CDR3 length: 12 residues. From germline, CDR1 is MDHEN and CDR2 SYDVKM. Trimming left V 1 base short and J 8 bases short, with 3 bases between. In this sample, this clonotype turned up a few times. Its antigen is still unknown. The J gene is TRBJ1-6, the V gene TRBV28; D is undetermined. This receptor was taken from a newborn girl in good health. The material sequenced was cord blood. The CDR3 DNA reads as TGTGCCAGCAGTTTATCCCATTCACCCCTCCACTTT. It specifies CASSLSHSPLHF.